The 31 T cell receptor beta chains in this list originate from one sample, sequenced in a study of molecular identifiers for immune sequencing clone quantification. MiXCR, run by TCRdb on the PCR reads, gives a single entry per CDR3 protein. This sample yields about 65,000 distinct CDR3 sequences, of which 18% are seen a single time; approximately 1.5% belongs to the top ten. The sequenced sample was naive CD8+ T cells from blood, with Jurkat cell RNA spiked in. Indicated subset: FACS-sorted CD8+CD4-CCR7+CD45RA+ naive T cells. Receptors were obtained from a human donor in good health. Some libraries in this study had Jurkat cell RNA spiked in.

This clonotype was counted at least ten times. This chain links TRBV4-1 with TRBJ2-5; weak D call: TRBD1 (6 bases). Germline CDR1 is MGHRA and CDR2 is YSYEKL. The CDR3 length is 14 residues. Between the trimmed V and J ends, which lost 6 bases and 5 bases, there was a span of 16 bases. CDR3 nucleotides: TGCGCCAGCAGTGACCAGGGGCGTGAGGAGACCCAGTACTTC. It encodes CASSDQGREETQYF.

Points on this clonotype: A junction boundary mismatches the germline segment, possibly from a read error. This sequence joins TRBV27 and TRBJ1-6; D gene uncertain. Germline CDR1 and CDR2: MNHEY and SMNVEV (reference sequence). The CDR3 loop spans 13 amino acids. CDR3 residues: CASSFFLNSPLRF. The CDR3, as DNA: TGTGCCAGCAGTTTTTTTTTAAATTCACCCCTCCGCTTT.

The J gene is TRBJ2-5, the V gene TRBV4-3; D is undetermined. The ends were cut back, 0 bases at V and 3 bases at J, with 8 bases in the middle. The CDR3 contains 14 residues. CDR1 is LGHNA, CDR2 YSLEER, per germline. The CDR3 DNA reads as TGCGCCAGCAGCCAAGATCGCGCAGAAGAGACCCAGTACTTC. Its protein product is CASSQDRAEETQYF.

This clonotype has at least ten counts. The V gene is TRBV19, the J gene TRBJ1-6; D is unclear. The V end was cut by 1 base, the J end by 7 bases, with 5 bases between. CDR1 and CDR2 (germline): LNHDA, SQIVND (reference sequence). CDR3 length equals 13 residues. The CDR3 loop reads CASSIGPNSPLHF. The CDR3 DNA follows: TGTGCCAGTAGTATAGGGCCAAATTCACCCCTCCACTTT.

This clonotype was seen many times. The J gene is TRBJ1-3, the V gene TRBV10-3; TRBD1 aligns across 7 bases. The CDR3 is 18 residues long. With V trimmed by 6 bases and J by 0 bases, 14 bases remained unmatched. Germline values: CDR1 ENHRY, CDR2 SYGVKD. CDR3 sequence reads: CAISPGGQSLPSGNTIYF. CDR3 nucleotide sequence: TGTGCCATCAGCCCAGGGGGGCAGAGCTTACCCTCTGGAAACACCATATATTTT.

This clonotype occurred many times. J is TRBJ1-5 and V is TRBV27, with D possibly TRBD1 on 5 matching bases. Germline CDR1 MNHEY, CDR2 SMNVEV (reference sequence). The CDR3 consists of 14 residues. The V and J ends lost 3 bases and 2 bases respectively, with 8 bases between them. Here the CDR3 DNA reads TGTGCCAGCAGTTTGGGGGTTGGCAATCAGCCCCAGCATTTT. This encodes CASSLGVGNQPQHF.

This clonotype was observed once. This could be a read error, since a much larger clone is one nucleotide away. V usage is TRBV19 and J usage is TRBJ2-1; D not resolved. The CDR3 consists of 13 residues. Germline CDR1 reads LNHDA; CDR2 reads SQIVND (reference sequence). The CDR3 is CATTDSSYNGQFF. The CDR3 DNA reads TGTGCCACTACAGATAGCTCCTACAATGGGCAGTTCTTC.

The table lists this clonotype with many counts. The rearrangement links TRBV21-1 to TRBJ2-2; TRBD1, the table's D call, lacks a check against the DNA. TRBV21-1 is reported as a pseudogene. The CDR3 has 17 residues. CDR3 sequence reads: CASSPLKTGFSGGELFF. CDR3 nucleotide sequence: TGTGCCAGCAGCCCCCTCAAAACTGGGTTTAGTGGCGGGGAGCTGTTTTTT.

In this sample, this clonotype turned up many times. V is TRBV4-1 and J is TRBJ2-1; the match to TRBD1 covers 9 bases. Germline V gives CDR1 MGHRA, CDR2 YSYEKL. The CDR3 runs 15 residues. V shed 6 bases and J 5 bases; nucleotides not matched to a gene: 8. This CDR3 reads CASRNLDRGNNEQFF. CDR3 bases: TGCGCCAGCAGAAACCTTGACAGGGGGAACAATGAGCAGTTCTTC.

This clonotype was seen many times. The chain uses TRBV11-2 and TRBJ2-2, with 9 positions matching TRBD2. Germline values: CDR1 SGHAT, CDR2 FQNNGV. This CDR3 has 17 amino acids. V lost 4 bases, J lost 4 bases, and 10 bases stayed unmatched. The CDR3 spells CASSSHAGGPGTGELFF. Here the CDR3 DNA reads TGTGCCAGCAGCTCACATGCGGGAGGGCCGGGCACCGGGGAGCTGTTTTTT. The whole variable domain, filled in from reference TRBV11-2 and TRBJ2-2, reads EAGVAQSPRYKIIEKRQSVAFWCNPISGHATLYWYQQILGQGPKLLIQFQNNGVVDDSQLPKDRFSAERLKGVDSTLKIQPAKLEDSAVYLCASSSHAGGPGTGELFFGEGSRLTVL.

The V and J genes are TRBV19 and TRBJ2-1, with 8 bases fitting TRBD1. Germline V lookup: CDR1 LNHDA, CDR2 SQIVND (reference sequence). The CDR3 runs 15 residues. V gave up 3 bases and J gave up 4 bases; unmatched junction bases: 5. The DNA of the CDR3 is TGTGCCAGTAGTATCGGGACAGGTGGTTACAATGAGCAGTTCTTC. Amino acid sequence: CASSIGTGGYNEQFF.

The chain recombines TRBV19 with TRBJ2-7; the D gene is possibly TRBD1 (6 bases). From germline, CDR1 is LNHDA and CDR2 SQIVND (reference sequence). This CDR3 comprises 12 residues. Trimming stripped 3 bases from V and 7 bases from J, with 10 bases between. The DNA of the CDR3 is TGTGCCAGTAGTATCCCAGGGGAGGAGCAGTACTTC. Its protein product is CASSIPGEEQYF.

This clonotype was observed at least ten times. The chain joins TRBV10-3 to TRBJ2-2; 8 nucleotides agree with TRBD1. The CDR3 is 13 residues long. Losses at the gene ends were 7 bases for V and 10 bases for J; bases not matched to a gene: 8. Germline V CDR1 and CDR2: ENHRY, SYGVKD. Here the CDR3 DNA reads TGTGCCATCAAGATTCAGGGGGCGCCGGAGCTGTTTTTT. Its translation: CAIKIQGAPELFF.

At least ten counts were recorded for this clonotype. The V and J genes are TRBV19 and TRBJ1-2; D is unresolved. Deletions cut 3 bases from V and 5 bases from J, with 13 bases between. Germline CDR1 reads LNHDA; CDR2 reads SQIVND (reference sequence). CDR3 size: 14 residues. The CDR3 loop reads CASSMLEVRYGYTF. As DNA, the CDR3 is TGTGCCAGTAGTATGCTAGAAGTCCGGTATGGCTACACCTTC.

This clonotype was seen a handful of times. Here the CDR3 reads CASNPPGYEQFF. The CDR3 DNA reads as TGTGCCAGCAACCCTCCGGGCTATGAGCAGTTCTTC. The chain joins TRBV5-4 to TRBJ2-1; unclear D gene. From germline, CDR1 is SGHNT and CDR2 YYREEE (reference sequence). The CDR3 is 12 residues long. V lost 6 bases, J lost 8 bases, and 12 bases lay in between.

This clonotype was counted only a few times. V usage is TRBV2 and J usage is TRBJ1-5, with D hard to call. The V gene lost 7 bases and the J gene lost 4 bases, with 11 bases spanning the gap. Germline V gives CDR1 SNHLY, CDR2 FYNNEI. The CDR3 has 13 amino acids. CDR3 sequence reads: CASIPALNQPQHF. CDR3 DNA: TGTGCCAGCATTCCCGCCCTGAATCAGCCCCAGCATTTT. Together with reference TRBV2 and TRBJ1-5, the CDR3 gives the full variable domain: EPEVTQTPSHQVTQMGQEVILRCVPISNHLYFYWYRQILGQKVEFLVSFYNNEISEKSEIFDDQFSVERPDGSNFTLKIRSTKLEDSAMYFCASIPALNQPQHFGDGTRLSIL.

This clonotype was observed many times. The gene calls are TRBV12-5 and TRBJ2-3, with D possibly matching TRBD1 (5 bases). V lost 6 bases to trimming and J lost 1 base, with 14 bases between them. The CDR3 spans 15 residues. The germline CDR1 and CDR2 sequences are LGHNT and FRNRAP. The chain's CDR3 is CASGQGQGGTDTQYF. The DNA of the CDR3 is TGTGCTAGTGGCCAGGGCCAAGGCGGCACAGATACGCAGTATTTT.

In its sample, this clonotype was seen many times. The chain couples TRBV4-1 to TRBJ1-1, with 7 bases fitting TRBD1. The CDR3 consists of 15 residues. J lost 10 bases, V lost 5 bases, and 16 bases had no gene match. Germline V gene data show CDR1 as MGHRA and CDR2 as YSYEKL. The CDR3 nucleotides read TGCGCCAGCAGCTCCTCCGGGACAGCCCCGTTCCTAGCTTTCTTT. Translated: CASSSSGTAPFLAFF.

There are many counts of this clonotype. The chain couples TRBV7-6 to TRBJ1-1; possible D gene TRBD1, 6 bases. V lost 5 bases and J 6 bases, leaving 19 bases between the germline ends. The germline gives CDR1 SGHVS, CDR2 FNYEAQ. This CDR3 spans 15 amino acids. The CDR3 region has the DNA TGTGCCAGCAGCCCCGCGGCCTACAGGGTATCTGAAGCTTTCTTT. Its protein is CASSPAAYRVSEAFF.

This clonotype has a count of ten or more. This rearrangement joins TRBV28 to TRBJ1-5, with D perhaps TRBD1 (5 bases). The CDR3 consists of 15 residues. V shed 2 bases and J shed 6 bases, with 14 bases lying between them. Looked up from germline, CDR1 is MDHEN and CDR2 is SYDVKM. In DNA form, the CDR3 reads TGTGCCAGCAGTTTAGGGAGGGGTACGGGTCAGCCCCAGCATTTT. It specifies CASSLGRGTGQPQHF.

The chain uses TRBV12-5 and TRBJ1-2; possibly TRBD1 for D (5 bases). Per germline, CDR1 LGHNT and CDR2 FRNRAP. V dropped 1 base and J dropped 5 bases, with 11 bases sitting between them. The CDR3 covers 14 residues. DNA for the CDR3: TGTGCTAGTGGTTTGGCAGGGAGGGAGTATGGCTACACCTTC. As protein: CASGLAGREYGYTF.

This clonotype was detected ten times or more. The chain uses TRBV23-1 and TRBJ2-5; D might be TRBD1 or TRBD2, each matching 5 bases. TRBV23-1 is an ORF for which the function is uncertain. CDR3 length: 14 amino acids. Trimming left V 3 bases short and J 3 bases short, with 11 bases between. In DNA form, the CDR3 reads TGCGCCAGCAGTCATGAGGGGTTAGAAGAGACCCAGTACTTC. It yields the protein CASSHEGLEETQYF.

This clonotype was detected ten times or more. The chain couples TRBV6-6 to TRBJ2-7; possibly TRBD2 for D (5 bases). The CDR3 length is 14 residues. Trimming cost V 0 bases and J 2 bases, with 8 bases left between them. Germline values: CDR1 MNHNY, CDR2 SVGAGI (reference sequence). The CDR3 sequence is CASSYSQEAYEQYF. DNA of the CDR3: TGTGCCAGCAGTTACTCGCAGGAGGCCTACGAGCAGTACTTC.

The chain joins TRBV7-3 to TRBJ2-1; 7 bases fit TRBD2. The CDR3 spans 16 residues. The germline V gene has CDR1 SGHTA and CDR2 FQGTGA. V lost 3 bases, J lost 2 bases, and 7 bases stayed unmatched. This chain's CDR3 is CASSFGGGNPYNEQFF. Here the CDR3 DNA reads TGTGCCAGCAGCTTTGGGGGGGGGAACCCCTACAATGAGCAGTTCTTC.

This clonotype has ten or more counts. The rearrangement links TRBV4-1 to TRBJ1-5, with D perhaps TRBD1 (5 bases). This CDR3 is built from 13 residues. Trimming stripped 1 base from V and 5 bases from J, with 6 bases between. Germline CDR1 and CDR2: MGHRA and YSYEKL. This chain's CDR3 is CASSQVGDQPQHF. CDR3 coding DNA: TGCGCCAGCAGCCAAGTAGGGGATCAGCCCCAGCATTTT.

This clonotype has at least ten counts. The V gene is TRBV27, the J gene TRBJ2-3, with TRBD2 matching over 13 bases. V lost 7 bases and J lost 1; bases outside the gene matches: 11. CDR1 and CDR2 (germline): MNHEY, SMNVEV (reference sequence). This CDR3 contains 18 residues. This chain's CDR3 is CASTGGTSGIPGTDTQYF. The CDR3 nucleotides read TGTGCCAGCACCGGCGGGACTAGCGGGATTCCAGGCACAGATACGCAGTATTTT.

This clonotype was seen at least ten times. The chain couples TRBV13 to TRBJ1-4; D call uncertain. The CDR3 extends over 14 amino acids. CDR1 and CDR2 (germline): PRHDT, FYEKMQ (reference sequence). Between the trimmed V and J ends, which lost 3 bases and 1 base, there was a span of 6 bases. The CDR3 nucleotides read TGTGCCAGCAGCTTTGAGGGAACTAATGAAAAACTGTTTTTT. Translation gives CASSFEGTNEKLFF.

This clonotype was detected many times. V is TRBV28 and J is TRBJ1-5; 7 nucleotides align to TRBD1. This CDR3 contains 16 residues. Germline CDR1 is MDHEN and CDR2 is SYDVKM. V was clipped by 0 bases and J by 7 bases; unmatched bases: 9. This chain's CDR3 is CASSLWEWQGVQPQHF. CDR3 in DNA: TGTGCCAGCAGTTTATGGGAATGGCAGGGGGTACAGCCCCAGCATTTT.

The table lists this clonotype with many counts. This sequence joins TRBV7-8 and TRBJ2-3; either TRBD1 or TRBD2 may supply D (6 bases each). The CDR3 runs to 15 residues. Germline V lookup: CDR1 SGHVS, CDR2 FQNEAQ. Trimming removed 5 bases from V and 4 bases from J, with 16 bases in between. The CDR3 sequence: CASSARDTRSDTQYF. CDR3 bases: TGTGCCAGCAGCGCGCGGGACACACGATCAGATACGCAGTATTTT.

This clonotype was recorded many times. The V and J genes are TRBV29-1 and TRBJ2-4; D is ambiguous. Germline values: CDR1 SQVTM, CDR2 ANQGSEA. V shed 6 bases and J shed 6 bases, with 24 bases lying between them. The CDR3 totals 16 residues. The CDR3 region is CSVGGGDVPIGNIQYF. The DNA of the CDR3 is TGCAGCGTCGGCGGTGGAGACGTCCCAATCGGAAACATTCAGTACTTC.

V is TRBV2 and J is TRBJ2-7; possible D gene TRBD1, 5 bases. This CDR3 is 14 amino acids long. The germline V gene encodes CDR1 SNHLY and CDR2 FYNNEI. Trimming stripped 3 bases from V and 2 bases from J, with 11 bases between. The CDR3 nucleotides read TGTGCCAGCAGTGACAGGGCAACACCCTACGAGCAGTACTTC. It is translated as CASSDRATPYEQYF.